This T cell receptor beta chain comes out of a study of technical replicates of blood from a few donors. This CDR3 comprises 17 residues. Germline V gene data show CDR1 as LNHDA and CDR2 as SQIVND (reference sequence). V shed 3 bases, J shed 2 bases, and the junction held 9 bases outside the gene matches. Repertoires were generated with immunoSEQ multiplex PCR, while TCRdb's copy carries only in-frame clones and drops some. The sample gives approximately 97,000 clones, roughly 96% of which show up once; less than 0.45% is in the top ten. The genes are TRBV19 and TRBJ2-5; TRBD1 aligns across 10 bases. This sequence was found in a human donor in good health. The specimen was T cells isolated from PBMCs. The CDR3 nucleotides read TGTGCCAGTAGTATGCTTTGGACAGGGGGACCTCAAGAGACCCAGTACTTC. Amino acids: CASSMLWTGGPQETQYF.